This T cell receptor (beta chain) was retrieved from a study of T cell responses to AZD1222 COVID-19 vaccine. TCRdb's copy holds only in-frame clones and misses some; the assay was immunoSEQ multiplex PCR. The sample lists roughly 180,000 clones; approximately 87% were seen once. The sequence derives from an adult in good health. Material: peripheral blood, obtained on day 0 of MenACWY control vaccination.

CDR3 in amino acids: CASSYSRLIDFYEQYF. The CDR3 coding sequence is TGTGCCAGCAGTTACTCGAGATTAATCGACTTCTACGAGCAGTACTTC. The V gene is TRBV6-5, the J gene TRBJ2-7; the D is unclear. CDR1 and CDR2 from the germline V gene are MNHEY and SVGAGI. The V gene lost 0 bases and the J gene lost 3 bases, with 15 bases spanning the gap. This CDR3 comprises 16 residues.